The TCR beta chain described here comes from a study of Ad26.COV2.S vaccination and SARS-CoV-2 variants (dated by TCRdb to the early 2020s). With respect to the entire study: Donors in the vaccine arm were drawn from COV1001, a phase I-IIa trial of Ad26.COV2.S in healthy adults that was multicentre, randomized, double-blind and placebo-controlled. Trial participants were randomized into five groups of five: low-dose or high-dose Ad26.COV2.S given once or twice, or placebo on both occasions. Investigators did not know the trial group allocation while performing experiments and assessing outcomes. TCRbeta repertoire sequencing served as the tool for gauging how specific and how broad the SARS-CoV-2-reactive T cell receptors were following Ad26.COV2.S vaccination. Ad26.COV2.S was administered intramuscularly at 5 x 10^10 or 1 x 10^11 viral particles, either as a single shot or as two shots given 56 days apart. The TCR-sequenced set comprised around 30 samples: approximately 19 Ad26.COV2.S vaccine recipients, 5 placebo recipients and 8 SARS-CoV-2 convalescent individuals.

The germline V gene (reference sequence) provides CDR1 MNHNY and CDR2 SVGAGI. Trimming takes 10 bases from V and 3 bases from J, and the germline ends sit 18 bases apart. Spanning cysteine to phenylalanine, the CDR3 consists of 14 amino acids. Just CDR3 DNA is preserved here, 42 bases in frame from base 1. Sample treatment or condition, as interpreted from the label and publication: around 19 received Ad26.COV2.S at low or high dose, single or two shots; about 5 received placebo; per-sample allocation not given. For vaccine and placebo recipients, repertoires were sequenced using samples collected on day 63 after the first injection. Cohort 1b enrolled 20 to 30 adults aged 18-55 years at a single site in Boston, USA, between 29 July and 7 August 2020. As a vaccine, Ad26.COV2.S was a replication-incompetent adenovirus type 26 vector that expressed a prefusion-stabilized SARS-CoV-2 spike protein derived from the original Wuhan strain.

On this clone: Its antigen is still unknown. Within one base of it there is no much larger clone, and no base qualities were kept.

The immunoSEQ Assay was the method used to sequence TCRbeta CDR3 regions. After extraction, genomic DNA underwent amplification by bias-controlled multiplex PCR, followed by high-throughput sequencing. The paper's processing steps were these. To quantify the absolute abundance of every unique TCRbeta CDR3 region, sequences were collapsed and filtered. T cell fraction was estimated by normalization of TCRbeta template counts to usable DNA, with usable DNA being measured through amplification of reference genes present in all nucleated cells. Repertoire TCRs were annotated as SARS-CoV-2-specific by exact matching of V gene, CDR3 amino acid sequence and J gene to a known reactive TCR set. The reference SARS-CoV-2 TCR set came from MIRA and was filtered for enrichment in COVID-19-positive ImmuneCODE repertoires, removing public or cross-reactive TCRs. Using the MIRA antigens, annotated TCRs were further analysed by specific ORF or by position within an ORF. Breadth was defined as the number of annotated unique rearrangements divided by the total number of unique productive rearrangements, and depth was defined as the summed frequency of the annotated unique rearrangements. Two-sided Wilcoxon rank-sum tests were used to compare TCR breadth between groups. TCRdb obtained this table from immuneACCESS and retained in-frame rearrangements with V and J assigned. These tables miss some clones; where compared with another copy, unresolved V genes account for less than half of the shortfall, and the remainder is unexplained. V and J calls and clone size are copied from that table; D and trimming were computed from the DNA. This sample lists roughly 500,000 clones; approximately 89% were detected once. Clones ranked in the top ten supply approximately 2.5% of the sample.

Beyond this particular receptor, the publication reports: The study was not powered for comparison of responses between vaccine doses or regimens. Higher spike-specific TCR breadth was observed in Ad26.COV2.S recipients than in placebo recipients (P = 0.0014). Non-spike TCR breadth was comparable between vaccine and placebo recipients, consistent with the vaccine containing only spike. The authors noted that total T cell responses may have been underestimated by the TCR breadth and depth analyses. After vaccination, spike-specific CD8+ and CD4+ T cell responses were reported to show substantial breadth.

The clonotype originates from a person between 18 and 65 years old who received the Ad26.COV2.S COVID-19 vaccine or a placebo. This chain is built from TRBV6-6 and TRBJ1-1; TRBD1 is a weak D gene call, 5 bases matching. The sample in question was peripheral blood, obtained in a trial of Ad26.COV2.S vaccine versus placebo. The CDR3 is CATVERRGHTEAFF. The nucleotide sequence reads TGTGCCACCGTGGAAAGGCGGGGACACACTGAAGCTTTCTTT.